Described below is a single T cell receptor (beta chain) sequence and its context. Antigen specificity is unknown. Regions amplified from RNA transcripts were the TCR beta CDR3 regions. Primed by the HTBI set, a first-round RT-PCR was run on the TCR CDR3. TCRdb fed the multiplex PCR reads into MiXCR, producing one record per CDR3 protein. The table includes roughly 170,000 distinct CDR3 sequences, approximately 17% detected once. The germline CDR1 and CDR2 sequences are SGHAT and FQNNGV. The CDR3 runs 14 residues. Trimming took 5 bases from V and 6 from J; bases not matched to a gene: 6. These data originate in a study of T cells in Graves' hyperthyroidism and ophthalmopathy. General observations from the study: The model forecast ophthalmopathy, anticipating it by a median roughly 6.3 months before onset.

The chain carries TRBV11-2 and TRBJ1-2; 10 bases are a match to TRBD1. The sample taken for sequencing was blood. The sequence was collected from a woman in her fifties or sixties with Graves' hyperthyroidism. DNA of the CDR3: TGTGCCAGCAGCACCGGGACAGGGGAACATGGCTACACCTTC. Amino acid sequence: CASSTGTGEHGYTF.